The T cell receptor beta chain under discussion was sequenced for a study of shared clonotypes between healthy human individuals. Study-wide context: Each donor contributed plates that comprised three CD4 naive, three CD4 memory, two CD8 naive and one CD8 memory.

CD45RO-negative CD8 cells positively selected for CCR7 made up the naive population, which excluded terminally differentiated effector memory CD45RA+ cells. Findings and limits, study-wide: Naive CD4 clonotype sharing across several donors was around 5%.

On this clone: No antigen is known for it.

Each subset's genomic DNA was shared equally among a number of immunoSEQ plates. Sequenced by immunoSEQ multiplex PCR; TCRdb stores in-frame clones only, minus some. The data show 660,000 or so clones, approximately 96% seen once. This clonotype was obtained from a woman between 25 and 40 years old in good health. The sequencing sample was made of naive CD8+ T cells sorted from blood.

The CDR3 DNA follows: TGCAGGCCCGGGCCCCCCTATGGCTACACCTTC. Amino acids: CRPGPPYGYTF. The chain carries TRBV20-1 and TRBJ1-2; D is unclear. The CDR3 is 11 residues long. Germline V gene lookup returns CDR1 DFQATT and CDR2 SNEGSKA (reference sequence).